This TCR beta chain was documented in a study of Graves' ophthalmopathy and Graves' hyperthyroidism. Overall study results and limits: Blood was where most expanded thyroid clonotypes above 0.001 frequency also turned up.

This clonotype was counted ten times or more. Antigen: not known. Disease in donors with ophthalmopathy had moderate-to-severe activity, CAS ≥3, NOSPECS ≥4 and under 3 months' duration. The diagnostic workup employed clinical symptoms, serum thyroxine, TRAb, thyroid ultrasound and orbital computed tomography. Fresh peripheral blood (approximately 9.2 ml) yielded the PBMCs. The authors amplified TCR beta CDR3 regions from RNA transcripts. HTBI-primed RT-PCR formed the first round, and a multiplex PCR formed the second. Via MiXCR, TCRdb re-called the multiplex PCR reads, giving one row per CDR3 protein. The data contain a few hundred thousand distinct CDR3 sequences, 15% to 20% of them singletons. The sequenced sample was peripheral blood. The TCR originated in a woman younger than 35 with Graves' ophthalmopathy.

This chain's CDR3 is CASSHRTGEAFF. The CDR3 DNA reads TGTGCCAGCAGCCATCGGACGGGGGAAGCTTTCTTT. This chain connects TRBV6-1 to TRBJ1-1; no reliable D call. From germline, CDR1 is MNHNS and CDR2 SASEGT. V was trimmed by 6 bases and J by 8 bases, leaving 13 bases between them. The CDR3 contains 12 residues.